This T cell receptor (beta chain) is from a study of T-cell memory formation after mild COVID-19. Study outcomes and limitations: Mostly located in CM and EM were contracting CD4+ clones, with contracting CD8+ clones located in EMRA. Detection of some responders pre-infection suggested pre-existing cross-reactive memory T cells participated. Confirmation of SARS-CoV-2 specificity was lacking for second-wave clones peaking day 37.

Sample barcodes and UMIs were carried by the TCR alpha and TCR beta cDNA libraries that 5'RACE generated with constant-segment primers. TCRdb re-derived calls from the 5' RACE reads in MiXCR, one entry per CDR3 protein. The data contain roughly 400,000 distinct CDR3 sequences, approximately 25% of them seen just once; the ten biggest clones take up about 8.7%. About this clonotype: Its antigen remains unidentified.

V dropped 4 bases and J dropped 5; count of bases not matched to a gene: 7. Germline values: CDR1 SGHRS, CDR2 YFSETQ. CDR3 length: 17 amino acids. The gene calls are TRBV5-1 and TRBJ2-3; 16 bases match TRBD2. The sample taken for sequencing was PBMCs or a T cell subset sorted from them (not recorded which). This TCR derives from an adult woman who had mild COVID-19 (a few samples of this study predate the infection). Cell type and time point are not known. The CDR3 DNA follows: TGCGCCAGCAGCACGGGACTAGCGGGAGGGCCGGTAGATACGCAGTATTTT. This gives the protein CASSTGLAGGPVDTQYF. The variable domain in full, completed from reference TRBV5-1 and TRBJ2-3, reads KAGVTQTPRYLIKTRGQQVTLSCSPISGHRSVSWYQQTPGQGLQFLFEYFSETQRNKGNFPGRFSGRQFSNSRSEMNVSTLELGDSALYLCASSTGLAGGPVDTQYFGPGTRLTVL.